These T cell receptor beta chains were read from a single sample in a study of blood T cell repertoires in COVID-19. The data were produced by immunoSEQ multiplex PCR, yet TCRdb's version contains in-frame clones alone and is incomplete. The profile shows about 170,000 clones, about 87% of them singletons. Sequencing input: peripheral blood. The receptors shown here come from a woman over 75 with COVID-19, enrolled during active disease. Each CDR3 is given with its conserved first and last residue. D genes are given only for firm matches. Size is omitted from some rows. Given values are once, few, many or a class for expanded clones.

d_gene: .
j_gene: TRBJ1-3
abundance: .
len: 15
v_gene: TRBV27
CDR3nt: TGTGCCAGCAGTTTATCGGGCCTAACAGGAAACACCATATATTTT
CDR3aa: CASSLSGLTGNTIYF

d_gene: .
j_gene: TRBJ1-2
abundance: few
len: 15
v_gene: TRBV9
CDR3nt: TGTGCCAGCAGCGTAGGAGACAGCGACAACTATGGCTACACCTTC
CDR3aa: CASSVGDSDNYGYTF

d_gene: .
j_gene: TRBJ2-1
abundance: few
len: 11
v_gene: TRBV6-5
CDR3nt: TGTGCCAGCAGAGGGACTTTTAAGCAGTTCTTC
CDR3aa: CASRGTFKQFF

d_gene: .
j_gene: TRBJ2-7
abundance: .
len: 16
v_gene: TRBV19
CDR3nt: TGTGCCAGTAGTCCCCGGGACACCGGCCCTCTGAGCGGGCAGTACTTC
CDR3aa: CASSPRDTGPLSGQYF

d_gene: .
j_gene: TRBJ1-4
abundance: .
len: 12
v_gene: TRBV7-8
CDR3nt: TGTGCCACGCGGTTCGGTGGTGAAAAACTGTTTTTT
CDR3aa: CATRFGGEKLFF

d_gene: TRBD2
j_gene: TRBJ2-1
abundance: .
len: 15
v_gene: TRBV19
CDR3nt: TGTGCCAGTAGTATTCGGGTAGCGGGAGGTCCGACGCAGTTCTTC
CDR3aa: CASSIRVAGGPTQFF

d_gene: .
j_gene: TRBJ2-6
abundance: .
len: 20
v_gene: TRBV9
CDR3nt: TGTGCCAGCAGCCCGAGGGGTCCAGCGGGTCTTGGTTCTGGGGCCAACGTCCTGACTTTC
CDR3aa: CASSPRGPAGLGSGANVLTF

d_gene: .
j_gene: TRBJ1-1
abundance: .
len: 13
v_gene: TRBV7-2
CDR3nt: TGTGCCAGCAGCCAAATTCGGGACACTGAAGCTTTCTTT
CDR3aa: CASSQIRDTEAFF

d_gene: .
j_gene: TRBJ2-3
abundance: .
len: 13
v_gene: TRBV2
CDR3nt: TGTGCCAGCAGTAAGAGCGGCACAGATACGCAGTATTTT
CDR3aa: CASSKSGTDTQYF

d_gene: .
j_gene: TRBJ2-2
abundance: once
len: 16
v_gene: TRBV7-8
CDR3nt: TGTGCCAGCAGGGGGGGATTAACGGCGAACACCGGGGAGCTGTTTTTT
CDR3aa: CASRGGLTANTGELFF

d_gene: .
j_gene: TRBJ2-3
abundance: .
len: 13
v_gene: TRBV11-2
CDR3nt: TGTGCCAGCAGCTTAGTTGGGCCAGATACGCAGTATTTT
CDR3aa: CASSLVGPDTQYF

d_gene: .
j_gene: TRBJ1-2
abundance: once
len: 16
v_gene: TRBV6-6
CDR3nt: TGTGCCAGCAGTCGAACGATACTTGGGGGGGGGCAAGGCTACACCTTC
CDR3aa: CASSRTILGGGQGYTF

d_gene: TRBD1
j_gene: TRBJ1-6
abundance: .
len: 16
v_gene: TRBV9
CDR3nt: TGTGCCAGCAGCTTAGATGGACAGGGAGACAATTCACCCCTCCACTTT
CDR3aa: CASSLDGQGDNSPLHF

d_gene: .
j_gene: TRBJ2-7
abundance: .
len: 13
v_gene: TRBV7-2
CDR3nt: TGTGCCAGCAGCCAGCGGTCGGCCTACGAGCAGTACTTC
CDR3aa: CASSQRSAYEQYF

d_gene: .
j_gene: TRBJ2-2
abundance: once
len: 15
v_gene: TRBV11-2
CDR3nt: TGTGCCAGCAGCCTAAGAGCTGGAGACACCGGGGAGCTGTTTTTT
CDR3aa: CASSLRAGDTGELFF

d_gene: .
j_gene: TRBJ2-7
abundance: .
len: 11
v_gene: TRBV25-1
CDR3nt: TGTGCCAGCACCTTACTTTACGAGCAGTACTTC
CDR3aa: CASTLLYEQYF

d_gene: TRBD2
j_gene: TRBJ2-2
abundance: .
len: 17
v_gene: TRBV28
CDR3nt: TGTGCCAGCAGTCCTCCTTCTAGCGGACCTTACACCGGGGAGCTGTTTTTT
CDR3aa: CASSPPSSGPYTGELFF

d_gene: .
j_gene: TRBJ1-5
abundance: .
len: 13
v_gene: TRBV10-3
CDR3nt: TGTGCCAGCCGGGGGGTTACCAATCAGCCCCAGCATTTT
CDR3aa: CASRGVTNQPQHF

d_gene: .
j_gene: TRBJ2-5
abundance: .
len: 18
v_gene: TRBV5-5
CDR3nt: TGTGCCAGCAGCTTGTCCTCCCTTGACAGCGCCGTTAGGGAGACCCAGTACTTC
CDR3aa: CASSLSSLDSAVRETQYF

d_gene: .
j_gene: TRBJ2-1
abundance: .
len: 12
v_gene: TRBV5-1
CDR3nt: TGCGCCAGCAGCTCCACAGGGAATGAGCAGTTCTTC
CDR3aa: CASSSTGNEQFF

d_gene: .
j_gene: TRBJ1-6
abundance: once
len: 14
v_gene: TRBV28
CDR3nt: TGTGCCAGCAGTCCGACAGCCAATAATTCACCCCTCCACTTT
CDR3aa: CASSPTANNSPLHF

d_gene: .
j_gene: TRBJ2-3
abundance: .
len: 12
v_gene: TRBV7-9
CDR3nt: TGTGCCAGCAGCCCCCCGGCAGATACGCAGTATTTT
CDR3aa: CASSPPADTQYF

d_gene: TRBD1
j_gene: TRBJ1-6
abundance: .
len: 15
v_gene: TRBV3-1/TRBV3-2
CDR3nt: TGTGCCAGCAGCCTGACAGGGGATAAAGGATCACCCCTCCACTTT
CDR3aa: CASSLTGDKGSPLHF

d_gene: .
j_gene: TRBJ2-7
abundance: .
len: 12
v_gene: TRBV7-2
CDR3nt: TGTGCCAGCAGCTCCGGACTTTACGAGCAGTACTTC
CDR3aa: CASSSGLYEQYF

d_gene: .
j_gene: TRBJ1-2
abundance: .
len: 13
v_gene: TRBV12-3/TRBV12-4
CDR3nt: TGTGCCAGCAGTTTCGGGCAGGGCAATGGCTACACCTTC
CDR3aa: CASSFGQGNGYTF

d_gene: TRBD1
j_gene: TRBJ1-3
abundance: .
len: 16
v_gene: TRBV5-1
CDR3nt: TGCGCCAGCAGCTCGATGGGACAGATCTCTGGAAACACCATATATTTT
CDR3aa: CASSSMGQISGNTIYF

d_gene: .
j_gene: TRBJ2-7
abundance: once
len: 12
v_gene: TRBV9
CDR3nt: TGTGCCAGCAGCGTAGTCGGCGGCGAGCAGTACTTC
CDR3aa: CASSVVGGEQYF

d_gene: .
j_gene: TRBJ2-1
abundance: .
len: 11
v_gene: TRBV20-1
CDR3nt: TGCAGTGCTAGGCAGTACAATGAGCAGTTCTTC
CDR3aa: CSARQYNEQFF

d_gene: .
j_gene: TRBJ1-2
abundance: .
len: 12
v_gene: TRBV6-2/TRBV6-3
CDR3nt: TGTGCCAGCAGTTACGTGAGGCAAGGCTACACCTTC
CDR3aa: CASSYVRQGYTF

d_gene: TRBD1
j_gene: TRBJ1-3
abundance: .
len: 14
v_gene: TRBV28
CDR3nt: TGTGCCAGCAGTTTAACAGGGGATATTAACACCATATATTTT
CDR3aa: CASSLTGDINTIYF

d_gene: TRBD1
j_gene: TRBJ1-6
abundance: .
len: 15
v_gene: TRBV27
CDR3nt: TGTGCCAGCAGCACCCGACAGGGAGATAATTCACCCCTCCACTTT
CDR3aa: CASSTRQGDNSPLHF

d_gene: .
j_gene: TRBJ1-3
abundance: .
len: 15
v_gene: TRBV6-5
CDR3nt: TGTGCCAGCAGAGATCAGGGGATGAGAGGAAACACCATATATTTT
CDR3aa: CASRDQGMRGNTIYF

d_gene: .
j_gene: TRBJ1-1
abundance: few
len: 15
v_gene: TRBV18
CDR3nt: TGTGCCAGCTCACCAACCGGGATCCTGAACACTGAAGCTTTCTTT
CDR3aa: CASSPTGILNTEAFF

d_gene: TRBD1
j_gene: TRBJ1-3
abundance: .
len: 15
v_gene: TRBV7-8
CDR3nt: TGTGCCAGCAGCTTAGCGACAGGGGGAAGTAACACCATATATTTT
CDR3aa: CASSLATGGSNTIYF

d_gene: .
j_gene: TRBJ1-2
abundance: .
len: 12
v_gene: TRBV2
CDR3nt: TGTGCCAGCAGAACAGAAAACTATGGCTACACCTTC
CDR3aa: CASRTENYGYTF

d_gene: .
j_gene: TRBJ1-2
abundance: .
len: 14
v_gene: TRBV6-5
CDR3nt: TGTGCCAGCAGTTACTCGAGAGAACCCTATGGCTACACCTTC
CDR3aa: CASSYSREPYGYTF

d_gene: TRBD1
j_gene: TRBJ2-3
abundance: once
len: 15
v_gene: TRBV2
CDR3nt: TGTGCCAGCAGTAAGGACAGGGGTCTCACAGATACGCAGTATTTT
CDR3aa: CASSKDRGLTDTQYF

d_gene: .
j_gene: TRBJ1-6
abundance: few
len: 13
v_gene: TRBV7-3
CDR3nt: TGTGCCAGCAGCAGAGGCACGAATTCACCCCTCCACTTT
CDR3aa: CASSRGTNSPLHF

d_gene: .
j_gene: TRBJ1-5
abundance: .
len: 14
v_gene: TRBV7-2
CDR3nt: TGTGCCAGCAGCGCCGCAGGGTTCAATCAGCCCCAGCATTTT
CDR3aa: CASSAAGFNQPQHF

d_gene: .
j_gene: TRBJ2-2
abundance: .
len: 16
v_gene: TRBV3-1/TRBV3-2
CDR3nt: TGTGCCAGCAGCCGGATGGGACAATCGAACACCGGGGAGCTGTTTTTT
CDR3aa: CASSRMGQSNTGELFF

d_gene: .
j_gene: TRBJ1-1
abundance: .
len: 18
v_gene: TRBV25-1
CDR3nt: TGTGCCAGCAGTGGTCCCCCCGGACAGTGGTTTATGAACACTGAAGCTTTCTTT
CDR3aa: CASSGPPGQWFMNTEAFF

d_gene: .
j_gene: TRBJ1-1
abundance: .
len: 14
v_gene: TRBV14
CDR3nt: TGTGCCAGCAGCCACCAACGCGAGGGCACTGAAGCTTTCTTT
CDR3aa: CASSHQREGTEAFF

d_gene: TRBD1
j_gene: TRBJ1-5
abundance: .
len: 20
v_gene: TRBV19
CDR3nt: TGTGCCAGTAGTTCAAGCCCAGGGACAGGGGTGTATCTTGGCAATCAGCCCCAGCATTTT
CDR3aa: CASSSSPGTGVYLGNQPQHF

d_gene: TRBD1
j_gene: TRBJ1-6
abundance: .
len: 15
v_gene: TRBV7-9
CDR3nt: TGTGCCAGCAGCTTAGGGGGACAGGGAAGTTCACCCCTCCACTTT
CDR3aa: CASSLGGQGSSPLHF

d_gene: TRBD2
j_gene: TRBJ2-1
abundance: .
len: 16
v_gene: TRBV4-1
CDR3nt: TGCGCCAGCAGCCAGGAACTAGCGGGAAACTACAATGAGCAGTTCTTC
CDR3aa: CASSQELAGNYNEQFF

d_gene: TRBD1
j_gene: TRBJ1-5
abundance: once
len: 16
v_gene: TRBV30
CDR3nt: TGTGCCTGGACCTTTGGGAGGACAGGGTGTTTTCAGCCCCAGCATTTT
CDR3aa: CAWTFGRTGCFQPQHF

d_gene: .
j_gene: TRBJ2-7
abundance: .
len: 13
v_gene: TRBV20-1
CDR3nt: TGCAGTGCTAGTTTTCAGTCCCCCTACGAGCAGTACTTC
CDR3aa: CSASFQSPYEQYF

d_gene: .
j_gene: TRBJ2-7
abundance: .
len: 11
v_gene: TRBV29-1
CDR3nt: TGCAGCGTTGAAGATGCGTCCGAGCAGTACTTC
CDR3aa: CSVEDASEQYF

d_gene: TRBD1
j_gene: TRBJ2-3
abundance: .
len: 16
v_gene: TRBV9
CDR3nt: TGTGCCAGCAGCGCAGCGGGACAGGGATGGACAGATACGCAGTATTTT
CDR3aa: CASSAAGQGWTDTQYF

d_gene: .
j_gene: TRBJ2-7
abundance: .
len: 14
v_gene: TRBV5-1
CDR3nt: TGCGCCAGCAGCCCCGGCGTGGGAGTCTACGAGCAGTACTTC
CDR3aa: CASSPGVGVYEQYF

d_gene: TRBD1
j_gene: TRBJ1-4
abundance: .
len: 15
v_gene: TRBV7-6
CDR3nt: TGTGCCAGCAGCCCAGGGGGGCAGGGGGCGTCTAAACTGTTTTTT
CDR3aa: CASSPGGQGASKLFF

d_gene: .
j_gene: TRBJ1-2
abundance: .
len: 14
v_gene: TRBV11-1
CDR3nt: TGTGCCAGCAGCCTAGGTCCCCGGGACTATGGCTACACCTTC
CDR3aa: CASSLGPRDYGYTF